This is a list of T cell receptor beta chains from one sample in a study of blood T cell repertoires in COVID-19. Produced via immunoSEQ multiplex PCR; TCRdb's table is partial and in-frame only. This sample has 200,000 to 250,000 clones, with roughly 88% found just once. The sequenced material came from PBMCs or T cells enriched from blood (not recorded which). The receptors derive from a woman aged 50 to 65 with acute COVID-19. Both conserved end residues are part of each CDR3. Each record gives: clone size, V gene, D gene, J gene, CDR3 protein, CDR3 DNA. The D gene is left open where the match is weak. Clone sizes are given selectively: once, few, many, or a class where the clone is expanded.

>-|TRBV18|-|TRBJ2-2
CASSLFDSSWVGELFF
TGTGCCAGCTCACTTTTTGACTCCTCCTGGGTCGGGGAGCTGTTTTTT
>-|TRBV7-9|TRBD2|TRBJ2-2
CASSLAPSGIKTGELFF
TGTGCCAGCAGCTTAGCTCCTAGCGGGATAAAGACCGGGGAGCTGTTTTTT
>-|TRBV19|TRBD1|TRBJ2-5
CASSGTGRETQYF
TGTGCCAGTAGTGGGACAGGGCGGGAGACCCAGTACTTC
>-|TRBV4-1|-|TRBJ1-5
CASSQRNSRNQPQHF
TGCGCCAGCAGCCAGAGAAACTCCAGGAATCAGCCCCAGCATTTT
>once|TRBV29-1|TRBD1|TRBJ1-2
CSVGGDRGYTNYGYTF
TGCAGCGTTGGGGGGGACAGGGGATACACTAACTATGGCTACACCTTC
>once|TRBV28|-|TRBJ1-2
CASSFPGEGYTF
TGTGCCAGCAGTTTCCCCGGGGAAGGCTACACCTTC
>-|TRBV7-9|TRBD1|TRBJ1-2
CASSLFPGGTGRYGYTF
TGTGCCAGCAGCTTATTCCCCGGGGGGACAGGACGCTATGGCTACACCTTC
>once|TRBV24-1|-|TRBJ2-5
CATSDPGVVQETQYF
TGTGCCACCAGTGATCCGGGGGTCGTACAAGAGACCCAGTACTTC
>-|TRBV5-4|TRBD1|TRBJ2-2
CASSPRDRGTGELFF
TGTGCCAGCAGCCCCCGGGACAGGGGAACCGGGGAGCTGTTTTTT
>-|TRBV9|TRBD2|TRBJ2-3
CASSAGLADSDTQYF
TGTGCCAGCAGCGCCGGACTAGCGGATTCAGATACGCAGTATTTT
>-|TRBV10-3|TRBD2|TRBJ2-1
CAISGQGAGGYNEQFF
TGTGCCATCAGTGGCCAAGGGGCGGGAGGCTACAATGAGCAGTTCTTC
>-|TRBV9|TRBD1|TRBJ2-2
CASSAKDRGLYGELFF
TGTGCCAGCAGCGCCAAAGACAGGGGGCTTTACGGGGAGCTGTTTTTT
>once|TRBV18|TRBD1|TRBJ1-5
CASSPGRGHQPQHF
TGTGCCAGCTCACCAGGCAGGGGGCATCAGCCCCAGCATTTT
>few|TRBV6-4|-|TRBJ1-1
CASRAGEAFF
TGTGCCAGCAGGGCCGGGGAAGCTTTCTTT
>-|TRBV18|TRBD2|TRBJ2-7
CASSPTSVSYEQYF
TGTGCCAGCTCACCCACTAGCGTTTCCTACGAGCAGTACTTC
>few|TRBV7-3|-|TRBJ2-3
CASSPGGDTQYF
TGTGCCAGCAGCCCCGGAGGGGATACGCAGTATTTT
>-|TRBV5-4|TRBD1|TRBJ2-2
CASSVAGTGAGELFF
TGTGCCAGCAGCGTCGCCGGGACAGGGGCCGGGGAGCTGTTTTTT
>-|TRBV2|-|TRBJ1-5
CASSELGGPGNQPQHF
TGTGCCAGCAGTGAACTCGGGGGACCGGGCAATCAGCCCCAGCATTTT
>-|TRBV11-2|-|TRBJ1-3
CASSLDSVGNTIYF
TGTGCCAGCAGCTTAGATTCGGTAGGAAACACCATATATTTT
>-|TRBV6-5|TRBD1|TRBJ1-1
CASGRTGGANTEAFF
TGTGCCAGCGGCAGGACAGGGGGCGCGAACACTGAAGCTTTCTTT
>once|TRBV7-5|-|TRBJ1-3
CVRSLMSAGNTIYF
TGTGTCAGAAGCTTAATGTCCGCTGGAAACACCATATATTTT
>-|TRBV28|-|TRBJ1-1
CASRLQGNTEAFF
TGTGCCAGCAGGCTACAGGGGAACACTGAAGCTTTCTTT
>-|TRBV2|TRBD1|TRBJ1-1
CASSNAGGTTEAFF
TGTGCCAGCAGTAATGCAGGGGGTACCACTGAAGCTTTCTTT
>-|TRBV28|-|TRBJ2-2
CASHAGLLRELFF
TGTGCCAGCCATGCGGGACTGCTGAGGGAGCTGTTTTTT
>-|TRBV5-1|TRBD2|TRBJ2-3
CASSTTSGTDTQYF
TGCGCCAGCAGCACAACTAGCGGTACAGATACGCAGTATTTT
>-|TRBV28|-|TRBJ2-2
CASSLSPGFAGELFF
TGTGCCAGCAGTTTATCTCCGGGTTTCGCCGGGGAGCTGTTTTTT
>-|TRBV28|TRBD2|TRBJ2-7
CASSLVGLAGAYEQYF
TGTGCCAGCAGTTTGGTAGGGCTAGCGGGGGCCTACGAGCAGTACTTC
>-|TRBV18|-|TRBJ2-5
CASSPGKGKETQYF
TGTGCCAGCTCACCGGGGAAGGGGAAAGAGACCCAGTACTTC
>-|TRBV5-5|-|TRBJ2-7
CASSFSGDEQYF
TGTGCCAGCAGCTTTAGCGGAGACGAGCAGTACTTC
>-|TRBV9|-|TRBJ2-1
CASSPPGNNEQFF
TGTGCCAGCAGCCCCCCGGGAAACAATGAGCAGTTCTTC
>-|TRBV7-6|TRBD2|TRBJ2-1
CASSFSGTSGNEQFF
TGTGCCAGCAGCTTTTCCGGGACTAGCGGGAATGAGCAGTTCTTC
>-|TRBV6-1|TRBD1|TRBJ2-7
CASKQGRTSYEQYF
TGTGCCAGCAAACAGGGGCGTACGTCTTACGAGCAGTACTTC
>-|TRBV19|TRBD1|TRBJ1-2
CASSAGRGRGGYTF
TGTGCCAGTAGTGCGGGTAGGGGGCGAGGAGGCTACACCTTC
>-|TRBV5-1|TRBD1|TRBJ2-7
CASSLGTGAYEQYF
TGCGCCAGCAGCTTGGGAACAGGGGCCTACGAGCAGTACTTC
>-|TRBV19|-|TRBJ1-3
CASSDRISGNTIYF
TGTGCCAGTAGCGACAGGATTTCTGGAAACACCATATATTTT
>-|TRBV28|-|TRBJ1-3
CASTPTGLGDTIYF
TGTGCCAGCACCCCTACAGGGTTGGGAGACACCATATATTTT
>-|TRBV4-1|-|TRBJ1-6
CASSQRSQGNSPLHF
TGCGCCAGCAGCCAAAGAAGCCAGGGGAATTCACCCCTCCACTTT
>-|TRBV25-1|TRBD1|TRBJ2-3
CASSEWDSHAETDTQYF
TGTGCCAGCAGTGAATGGGACAGCCATGCGGAGACAGATACGCAGTATTTT
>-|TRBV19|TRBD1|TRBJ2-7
CASSRDRYYEQYF
TGTGCCAGTAGCCGGGACAGGTACTACGAGCAGTACTTC